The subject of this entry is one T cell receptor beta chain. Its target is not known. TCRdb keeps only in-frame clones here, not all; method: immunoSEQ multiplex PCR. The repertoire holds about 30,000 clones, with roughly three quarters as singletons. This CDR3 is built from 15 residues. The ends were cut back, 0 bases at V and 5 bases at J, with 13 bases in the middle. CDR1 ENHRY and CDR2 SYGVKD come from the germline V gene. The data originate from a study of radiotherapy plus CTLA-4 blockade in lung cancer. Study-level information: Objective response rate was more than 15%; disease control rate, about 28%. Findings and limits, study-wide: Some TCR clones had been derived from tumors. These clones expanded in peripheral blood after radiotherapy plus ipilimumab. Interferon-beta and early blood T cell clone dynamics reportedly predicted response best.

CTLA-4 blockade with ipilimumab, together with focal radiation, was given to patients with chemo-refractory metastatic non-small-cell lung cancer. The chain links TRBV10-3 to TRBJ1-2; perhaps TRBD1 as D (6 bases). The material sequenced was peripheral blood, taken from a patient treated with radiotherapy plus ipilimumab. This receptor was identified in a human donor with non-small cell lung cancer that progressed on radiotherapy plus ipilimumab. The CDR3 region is CAISESGGARYGYTF. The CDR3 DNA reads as TGTGCCATCAGTGAGTCTGGGGGGGCGAGGTATGGCTACACCTTC.